The present TCR beta chain was sequenced within a study of OX40 agonist ivuxolimab in advanced cancers. Across the study: An agonistic human IgG2 monoclonal antibody against OX40 (CD134) was given. Hepatocellular carcinoma, melanoma, renal cell or head and neck cancer occurred in dose-escalation patients.

Profiling relied on immunoSEQ multiplex PCR, and the TCRdb table lists in-frame clones only, not all of them. The sample lists more than 70,000 clones; around 82% were seen once. Germline CDR1 LNHDA, CDR2 SQIVND (reference sequence). Trimming pared 6 bases from V and 0 bases from J, leaving 8 bases between. The CDR3 runs 14 residues. Specimen: CD4+ or CD8+ T cells sorted from blood, collected in a trial of the OX40 agonist ivuxolimab. This TCR was recovered from an adult with an advanced solid tumor such as melanoma, head and neck, liver or kidney cancer. This rearrangement joins TRBV19 to TRBJ1-4; no definite D call. The CDR3: CASRPVATNEKLFF. The CDR3 coding sequence is TGTGCCAGTAGGCCGGTTGCAACTAATGAAAAACTGTTTTTT.